This TCR beta chain appears in the sequencing data of a study of CD8+CD57+ T cells in acquired aplastic anemia. Study information: Sorted cells (CD4+ and CD8+) yielded DNA amounts that averaged about 3.1 ug. Healthy donor CD4+ samples were sequenced to a depth that averaged roughly 10 million reads. General study points: Overlap between patients and controls comprised almost 30 CD8+ CDR3 sequences.

Trimming removed 7 bases at V and 6 bases at J, with 20 bases between. Germline values: CDR1 MDHEN, CDR2 SYDVKM. This CDR3 has 15 residues. TCR beta VDJ combinations and CDR3 sequences were profiled from genomic DNA. TCRdb reprocessed the reads via MiXCR and lists one record per CDR3 protein. The sample lists about 190,000 distinct CDR3 sequences, 54% seen once, with 16% in the top ten. Points on this clonotype: The antigen is unknown.

The clonotype was recovered from a human donor in good health, serving as a control. The sample taken for sequencing was sorted CD4+, CD8+, or CD8+CD57+ T cells (not recorded which) from PBMCs. This sequence joins TRBV28 and TRBJ2-3; possibly TRBD1 or TRBD2 for D (7 bases each). CDR3 coding DNA: TGTGCCAGCATTAGTCCGGGGGGACAGTACGATACGCAGTATTTT. Amino acid sequence: CASISPGGQYDTQYF. Full variable domain (remainder filled in from reference TRBV28 and TRBJ2-3): DVKVTQSSRYLVKRTGEKVFLECVQDMDHENMFWYRQDPGLGLRLIYFSYDVKMKEKGDIPEGYSVSREKKERFSLILESASTNQTSMYLCASISPGGQYDTQYFGPGTRLTVL.